A selection of T cell receptor beta chains follows, all from one sample in a study of CD8+ T cells in alopecia areata. Sequenced by immunoSEQ multiplex PCR; TCRdb stores in-frame clones only, minus some. The repertoire holds roughly 130,000 clones, with around 50% as singletons. The source was CD4+ T cells sorted from blood, collected at week 0. All receptors derive from a human donor with alopecia areata. Each CDR3 is given with its conserved first and last residue. A D gene is named only where the DNA matches it firmly. Size is stated for part of the rows, as once, few or many counts, or as a class when the clone is expanded.

-,-,TRBJ2-7,15,TRBV11-2,TGTGCCAGCAGCTTAGGAGGGACCTTCACCTACGAGCAGTACTTC,CASSLGGTFTYEQYF
TRBD1,-,TRBJ2-2,16,TRBV7-3,TGTGCCAGCAGCTCACAACCGGGACAGGGGAACGGGGAGCTGTTTTTT,CASSSQPGQGNGELFF
TRBD1,few,TRBJ1-2,14,TRBV7-9,TGTGCCAGCAGCTTTGCGGACAGGGTCTATGGCTACACCTTC,CASSFADRVYGYTF
-,few,TRBJ2-7,13,TRBV7-8,TGTGCCAGCAGCTTAGATTTGACCTACGAGCAGTACTTC,CASSLDLTYEQYF
-,-,TRBJ2-1,15,TRBV9,TGTGCCAGCAGCGTAGACTCCCACTGGGCCAATGAGCAGTTCTTC,CASSVDSHWANEQFF
-,few,TRBJ2-5,14,TRBV5-4,TGTGCCAGCAGCCAGGAACAGGGTGCGGAGACCCAGTACTTC,CASSQEQGAETQYF
-,-,TRBJ1-3,16,TRBV18,TGTGCCAGCTCACCACCAGCTACAGGGACGGGAAACACCATATATTTT,CASSPPATGTGNTIYF
-,few,TRBJ1-4,12,TRBV30,TGTGCCTGGGGGAGATCAGGCGCGGAAGTGTTTTTT,CAWGRSGAEVFF
-,-,TRBJ1-4,12,TRBV6-1,TGTGCCAGCAGTGAAACGGATGAAAAACTGTTTTTT,CASSETDEKLFF
-,once,TRBJ2-7,13,TRBV9,TGTGCCAGCAGCCCTAGGGGGGTTCACGAGCAGTACTTC,CASSPRGVHEQYF
-,-,TRBJ1-5,12,TRBV29-1,TGCAGCGTGGGGGCAGGGAATCAGCCCCAGCATTTT,CSVGAGNQPQHF
-,-,TRBJ2-2,14,TRBV5-1,TGCGCCAGCAGCTTGGAAGGGAACACCGGGGAGCTGTTTTTT,CASSLEGNTGELFF
-,-,TRBJ1-5,14,TRBV18,TGTGCCAGCTCACTCAGGTCTATCAATCAGCCCCAGCATTTT,CASSLRSINQPQHF
-,once,TRBJ2-7,13,TRBV5-6,TGTGCCAGCAGCCAGACCGACAGCTACGAGCAGTACTTC,CASSQTDSYEQYF
-,few,TRBJ2-3,14,TRBV11-2,TGTGCCAGCAGCTTAATCTTAAGCACAGATACGCAGTATTTT,CASSLILSTDTQYF
-,-,TRBJ2-7,13,TRBV7-2,TGTGCCAGCAGCTTAGTTGTAGCTGCCGAGCAGTACTTC,CASSLVVAAEQYF
-,once,TRBJ2-3,14,TRBV18,TGTGCCAGCTCGCCCGGGACCGAGGGAGATACGCAGTATTTT,CASSPGTEGDTQYF
-,-,TRBJ1-5,14,TRBV6-1,TGTGCCAGCAGTGCCCGGACGGTAAATCAGCCCCAGCATTTT,CASSARTVNQPQHF
TRBD1,-,TRBJ1-6,16,TRBV11-2,TGTGCCAGCAGCTCACAGGACAGGGGAAGGAATTCACCCCTCCACTTT,CASSSQDRGRNSPLHF
TRBD1,once,TRBJ1-2,12,TRBV5-1,TGCGCCAGCAGCGCGACAGGGGACGGCTACACCTTC,CASSATGDGYTF
TRBD2,-,TRBJ2-1,14,TRBV6-5,TGTGCCAGCAAAAGAGCGGGAGTTCTCAATGAGCAGTTCTTC,CASKRAGVLNEQFF
TRBD2,-,TRBJ2-1,15,TRBV28,TGTGCCAGCAGATCCAGCGGGGGGGTCTACAATGAGCAGTTCTTC,CASRSSGGVYNEQFF
-,few,TRBJ1-2,13,TRBV7-2,TGTGCCAGCAGCTTAAGTGGTACCTATGGCTACACCTTC,CASSLSGTYGYTF
-,-,TRBJ1-2,12,TRBV6-5,TGTGCCACGTCCCGCAGGGTGGGTGGCTACACCTTC,CATSRRVGGYTF
TRBD1,-,TRBJ1-1,17,TRBV27,TGTGCCAGCAGTGCCGACAGGGGGCAAGCAGGAAACACTGAAGCTTTCTTT,CASSADRGQAGNTEAFF
-,-,TRBJ2-4,12,TRBV28,TGTGCCAGCAGGGAGTCGAAAAACATTCAGTACTTC,CASRESKNIQYF
-,-,TRBJ1-2,13,TRBV27,TGTGCCAGCAGGCAACAGGGTACCGGTGGCTACACCTTC,CASRQQGTGGYTF
-,-,TRBJ2-5,13,TRBV9,TGTGCCAGCAGGCCAGCCGGGGGTGAGACCCAGTACTTC,CASRPAGGETQYF
-,-,TRBJ2-4,14,TRBV9,TGTGCCAGCAGCGTAGGAACAGGCAAAAACATTCAGTACTTC,CASSVGTGKNIQYF
-,-,TRBJ1-5,14,TRBV4-2,TGTGCCAGCAGCCAAGTAGGAGTCAATCAGCCCCAGCATTTT,CASSQVGVNQPQHF
TRBD1,few,TRBJ2-6,15,TRBV5-4,TGTGCCAGCAGCGGAACAGGGGTCGGGGCCAACGTCCTGACTTTC,CASSGTGVGANVLTF
TRBD1,few,TRBJ2-6,16,TRBV7-2,TGTGCCCATGGGAGGACAGGGGTGTCTGGGGCCAACGTCCTGACTTTC,CAHGRTGVSGANVLTF
-,-,TRBJ2-7,14,TRBV5-1,TGCGCCAGCAGTTACGGGACGGGGACCTACGAGCAGTACTTC,CASSYGTGTYEQYF
TRBD2,few,TRBJ2-1,19,TRBV19,TGTGCCAGTAGGCGGGGAGGCGGGACTAGCGGGAGGCTAGGGAATGAGCAGTTCTTC,CASRRGGGTSGRLGNEQFF
TRBD2,-,TRBJ2-1,16,TRBV4-1,TGCGCCAGCAGCCAAGGAGCGGGAGAGTCCTACAATGAGCAGTTCTTC,CASSQGAGESYNEQFF
TRBD1,-,TRBJ2-2,17,TRBV29-1,TGCAGCGTTGAAGATAGGAAATCGGACAGGGGTGTCGGGGAGCTGTTTTTT,CSVEDRKSDRGVGELFF
-,few,TRBJ1-4,12,TRBV2,TGTGCCAGCCAAGACAACGGGGTAGGACTGTTTTTT,CASQDNGVGLFF
TRBD2,few,TRBJ2-5,15,TRBV5-1,TGCGCCAGCAACTGGCGGGGACTAGATATCGAGACCCAGTACTTC,CASNWRGLDIETQYF
-,few,TRBJ1-2,14,TRBV5-6,TGTGCCAGCAGCTTGGGACCCGAGAACTATGGCTACACCTTC,CASSLGPENYGYTF
TRBD2,few,TRBJ2-5,15,TRBV18,TGTGCCAGCTCACCGCTAGCGGGACGCCAAGAGACCCAGTACTTC,CASSPLAGRQETQYF
-,-,TRBJ2-1,14,TRBV7-3,TGTGCCAGCAGCTCCCTTGGCGGGATGGGTGAGCAGTTCTTC,CASSSLGGMGEQFF
-,once,TRBJ2-2,14,TRBV13,TGTGCCAGCAGCTTACAACAGCACACCGGGGAGCTGTTTTTT,CASSLQQHTGELFF
TRBD2,many,TRBJ2-7,17,TRBV10-3,TGTGCCATCAGTGAGCCACGGGGGGCTAGCGGGATGTACGAGCAGTACTTC,CAISEPRGASGMYEQYF
-,-,TRBJ1-5,13,TRBV7-3,TGTGCCAGCAGCTTAAAGTCAGACCAGCCCCAGCATTTT,CASSLKSDQPQHF
TRBD2,-,TRBJ2-6,18,TRBV4-3,TGCGCCAGCAGCCAAGGAGGAAGACTAGCGGCTGGGGCCAACGTCCTGACTTTC,CASSQGGRLAAGANVLTF
-,-,TRBJ2-3,15,TRBV9,TGTGCCAGCAGTACGAGGGGTCCTAGCACAGATACGCAGTATTTT,CASSTRGPSTDTQYF
-,few,TRBJ2-5,13,TRBV27,TGTGCCAGCAGTTTCACCAGAGGGGAGACCCAGTACTTC,CASSFTRGETQYF
-,-,TRBJ2-7,15,TRBV11-2,TGTGCCAGCAGCTTAGATCCCTCCTGGGCTTCGAACGAACACTTC,CASSLDPSWASNEHF
-,-,TRBJ2-5,18,TRBV4-3,TGCGCCAGCAGCCAACAGGGGTTCGGGGCCACGATCCAAGAGACCCAGTACTTC,CASSQQGFGATIQETQYF
-,-,TRBJ1-1,12,TRBV29-1,TGCAGCGTTGAGGGACGGAACACTGAAGCTTTCTTT,CSVEGRNTEAFF
-,-,TRBJ1-2,17,TRBV5-4,TGTGCCAGCAGCTTGGCCCGAGATTCTGGGGGTGGCTATGGCTACACCTTC,CASSLARDSGGGYGYTF
-,few,TRBJ2-3,19,TRBV5-1,TGCGCCAGCAGCTTGTCCCAAGGGATGGTAGGGCCCCAGCCAGATACGCAGTATTTT,CASSLSQGMVGPQPDTQYF
-,-,TRBJ2-3,15,TRBV9,TGTGCCAGCAGCGTATTGAGGGGGGACGCAGATACGCAGTATTTT,CASSVLRGDADTQYF
-,-,TRBJ2-2,16,TRBV7-2,TGTGCCAGCAGCTTAGCTACTACCGCGAACACCGGGGAGCTGTTTTTT,CASSLATTANTGELFF
TRBD2,-,TRBJ2-1,14,TRBV27,TGTGCCAGCAGTTTATTAGCGGGAGGGGGAGAGCAGTTCTTC,CASSLLAGGGEQFF
-,few,TRBJ2-2,14,TRBV9,TGTGCCAGCAGCTTGGGGGTATTGAGCGGGGAGCTGTTTTTT,CASSLGVLSGELFF
-,-,TRBJ1-4,13,TRBV2,TGTGCCAGCACCCCGCCCCCCGAGGGAAAACTGTTTTTT,CASTPPPEGKLFF
-,-,TRBJ1-2,12,TRBV28,TGTGCCAGCAGTTTGAAGGGGGGAGGCTACACCTTC,CASSLKGGGYTF
TRBD1,-,TRBJ1-2,14,TRBV9,TGTGCCAGCAGCGTAGTCTCACAGGGGGATGGCTACACCTTC,CASSVVSQGDGYTF
TRBD2,-,TRBJ2-7,16,TRBV7-2,TGTGCCAGCAGCTTAATCGGGGCGGGGGACCCCTACGAGCAGTACTTC,CASSLIGAGDPYEQYF